This record looks at one T cell receptor (beta chain) sequence and its context. Its antigen is not identified. Profiled with immunoSEQ multiplex PCR; TCRdb holds only in-frame clones, not every one. The repertoire holds 2.5 million or so clones, with around nine tenths as singletons. The CDR3 has 17 residues. The sample belongs to a study of shared clonotypes between healthy human individuals. Study-level points and caveats: Naive subsets usually exceeded memory subsets in estimated richness.

The J gene is TRBJ2-2, the V gene TRBV21-1; the table assigns TRBD1, which was not confirmed against the DNA. TRBV21-1 is a pseudogene locus. The sequence was collected from a man aged 18 to 29 in good health. Sample: naive CD4+ T cells sorted from blood. As to subset: CD45RA+ positively selected. This chain's CDR3 is CASSNCVRGTNTGELFF. For the CDR3, the DNA is TGTGCCAGCAGCAATTGCGTTAGGGGAACGAACACCGGGGAGCTGTTTTTT.